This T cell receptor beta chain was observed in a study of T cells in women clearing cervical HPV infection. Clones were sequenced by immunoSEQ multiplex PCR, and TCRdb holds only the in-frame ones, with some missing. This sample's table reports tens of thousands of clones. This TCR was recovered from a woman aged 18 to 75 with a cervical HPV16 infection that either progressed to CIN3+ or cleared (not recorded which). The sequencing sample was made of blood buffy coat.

Here the CDR3 reads CASSTLLVSTDTQYF. The DNA read from the CDR3 is TGCGCCAGCAGTACTTTACTAGTTTCAACAGATACG. The chain employs TRBV10-2 and TRBJ2-3; tentative D call: TRBD2 (5 bases). The sequenced fragment ends 3 residues before the CDR3 boundary, so the rest is inferred from the germline J gene. Germline V gene sequence: CDR1 WSHSY, CDR2 SAAADI. The length of the CDR3 is 15 residues. V gave up 5 bases and J gave up 3 bases, with 15 bases separating them.